This T cell receptor beta chain was observed in a study of OX40 agonist ivuxolimab in advanced cancers. Points from the study as a whole: The antigen specificity of the peripheral T cells (those that were expanded) was not determined. CD4+ T cells averaged fewer expanded clones than CD8+ T cells.

Patients were excluded for autoimmune disease history or systemic immunosuppression. Libraries were prepared by immunoSEQ multiplex PCR; TCRdb keeps only in-frame clonotypes and omits some of them. Among fewer than 25,000 clones listed, 86% were seen once. Concerning this clone: Antigen unknown.

This clonotype was obtained from an adult with an advanced solid tumor such as melanoma, head and neck, liver or kidney cancer. The source was CD4+ or CD8+ T cells sorted from blood, collected in a trial of the OX40 agonist ivuxolimab.

The CDR3: CASSQDEGVRNSPLHF. In DNA form, the CDR3 reads TGCGCCAGCAGCCAAGACGAAGGGGTTCGGAATTCACCCCTCCACTTT. V is TRBV4-1 and J is TRBJ1-6, with D maybe TRBD1 (5 bases). Germline lookup yields CDR1 MGHRA and CDR2 YSYEKL. Trimming cost V 0 bases and J 7 bases, with 13 bases left between them. The CDR3 is made up of 16 amino acids.